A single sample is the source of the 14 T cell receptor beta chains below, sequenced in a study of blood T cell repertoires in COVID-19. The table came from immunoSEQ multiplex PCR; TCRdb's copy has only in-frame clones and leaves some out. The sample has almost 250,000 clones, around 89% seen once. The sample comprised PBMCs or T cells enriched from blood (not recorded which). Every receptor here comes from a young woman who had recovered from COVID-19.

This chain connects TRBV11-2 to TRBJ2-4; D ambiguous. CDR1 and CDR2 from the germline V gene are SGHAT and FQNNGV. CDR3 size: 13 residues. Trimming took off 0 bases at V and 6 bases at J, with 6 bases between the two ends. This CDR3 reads CASSLERLNIQYF. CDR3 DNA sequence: TGTGCCAGCAGCTTAGAGCGCTTAAACATTCAGTACTTC. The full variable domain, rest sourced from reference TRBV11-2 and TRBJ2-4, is EAGVAQSPRYKIIEKRQSVAFWCNPISGHATLYWYQQILGQGPKLLIQFQNNGVVDDSQLPKDRFSAERLKGVDSTLKIQPAKLEDSAVYLCASSLERLNIQYFGAGTRLSVL.

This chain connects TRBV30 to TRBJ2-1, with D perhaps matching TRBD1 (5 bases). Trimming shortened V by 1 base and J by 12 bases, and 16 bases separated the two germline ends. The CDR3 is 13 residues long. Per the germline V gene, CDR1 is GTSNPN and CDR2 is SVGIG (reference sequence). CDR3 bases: TGTGCCTGGAGTGGACTGTTAGGGGTAGGGCAGTTCTTC. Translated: CAWSGLLGVGQFF.

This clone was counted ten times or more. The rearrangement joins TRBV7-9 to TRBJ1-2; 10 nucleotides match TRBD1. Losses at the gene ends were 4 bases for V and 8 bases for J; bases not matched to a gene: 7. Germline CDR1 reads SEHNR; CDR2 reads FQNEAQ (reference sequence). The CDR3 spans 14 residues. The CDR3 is CASSSLGQGEGYTF. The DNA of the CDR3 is TGTGCCAGCAGCTCCCTCGGACAGGGGGAAGGCTACACCTTC.

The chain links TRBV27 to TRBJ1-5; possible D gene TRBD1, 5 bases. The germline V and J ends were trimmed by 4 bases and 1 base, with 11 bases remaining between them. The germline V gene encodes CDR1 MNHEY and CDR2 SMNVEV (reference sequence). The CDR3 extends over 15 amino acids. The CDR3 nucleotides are TGTGCCAGCAGTTCCACAGGCCGGAGCAATCAGCCCCAGCATTTT. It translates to CASSSTGRSNQPQHF.

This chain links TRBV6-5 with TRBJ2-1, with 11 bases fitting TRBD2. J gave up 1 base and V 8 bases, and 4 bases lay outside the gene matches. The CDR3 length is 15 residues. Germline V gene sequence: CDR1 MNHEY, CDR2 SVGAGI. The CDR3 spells CASGLAGLSYNEQFF. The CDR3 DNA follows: TGTGCCAGCGGACTAGCGGGCCTGTCCTACAATGAGCAGTTCTTC.

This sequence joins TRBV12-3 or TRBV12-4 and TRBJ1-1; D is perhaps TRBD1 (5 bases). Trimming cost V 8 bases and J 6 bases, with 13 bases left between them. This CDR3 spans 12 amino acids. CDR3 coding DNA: TGTGCCAGCGTAACGGTAGGGGCTGAAGCTTTCTTT. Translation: CASVTVGAEAFF.

The CDR3 DNA is TGTGCCAGCAGCCGGGACACGGCCGGTTACGAGCAGTACTTC. This translates into CASSRDTAGYEQYF. This chain joins TRBV5-4 and TRBJ2-7; TRBD1 is a possible D gene (6 bases). This CDR3 spans 14 amino acids. The germline CDR1 and CDR2 sequences are SGHNT and YYREEE (reference sequence). V was clipped by 4 bases and J by 4 bases, with 15 bases between them.

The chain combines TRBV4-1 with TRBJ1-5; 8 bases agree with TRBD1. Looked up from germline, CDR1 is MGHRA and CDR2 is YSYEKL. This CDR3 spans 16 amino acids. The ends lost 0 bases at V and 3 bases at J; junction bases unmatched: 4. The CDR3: CASSQERTGNNQPQHF. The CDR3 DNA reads TGCGCCAGCAGCCAAGAGAGGACAGGGAACAATCAGCCCCAGCATTTT.

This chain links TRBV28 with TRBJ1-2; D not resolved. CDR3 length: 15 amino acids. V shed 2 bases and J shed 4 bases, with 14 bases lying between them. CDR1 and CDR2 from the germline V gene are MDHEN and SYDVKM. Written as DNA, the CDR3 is TGTGCCAGCAGTTTAATGCAGGTCTTACCCTATGGCTACACCTTC. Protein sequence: CASSLMQVLPYGYTF.

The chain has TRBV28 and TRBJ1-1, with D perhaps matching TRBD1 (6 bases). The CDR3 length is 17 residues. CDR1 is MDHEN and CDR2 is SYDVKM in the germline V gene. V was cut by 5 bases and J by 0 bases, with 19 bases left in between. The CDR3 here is CASSGILGTRMNTEAFF. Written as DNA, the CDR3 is TGTGCCAGCAGTGGGATACTTGGGACACGTATGAACACTGAAGCTTTCTTT.

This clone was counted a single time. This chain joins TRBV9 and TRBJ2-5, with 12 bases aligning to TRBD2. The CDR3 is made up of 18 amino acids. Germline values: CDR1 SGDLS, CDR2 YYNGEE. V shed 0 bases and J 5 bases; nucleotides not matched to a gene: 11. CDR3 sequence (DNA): TGTGCCAGCAGCGTAGCTCCCCTAGCGGGAGGGCCTCTGGAGACCCAGTACTTC. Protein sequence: CASSVAPLAGGPLETQYF.

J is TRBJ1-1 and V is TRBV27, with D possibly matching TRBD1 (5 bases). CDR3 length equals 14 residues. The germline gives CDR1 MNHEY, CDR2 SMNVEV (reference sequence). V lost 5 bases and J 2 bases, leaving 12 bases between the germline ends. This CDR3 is CASSLFDSNTEAFF. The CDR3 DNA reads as TGTGCCAGCAGTCTATTCGACAGCAACACTGAAGCTTTCTTT.

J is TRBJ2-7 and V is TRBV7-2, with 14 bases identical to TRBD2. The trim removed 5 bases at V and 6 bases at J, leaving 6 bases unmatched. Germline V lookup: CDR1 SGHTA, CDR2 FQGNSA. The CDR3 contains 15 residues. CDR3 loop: CASSPPGLAGGEQYF. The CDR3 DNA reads TGTGCCAGCAGCCCACCCGGACTAGCGGGGGGCGAGCAGTACTTC.

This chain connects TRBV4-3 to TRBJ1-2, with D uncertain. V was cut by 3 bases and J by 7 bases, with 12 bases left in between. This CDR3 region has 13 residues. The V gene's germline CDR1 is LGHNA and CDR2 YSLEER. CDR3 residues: CASSHSLGGGYTF. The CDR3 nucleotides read TGCGCCAGCAGCCATTCCTTGGGAGGTGGCTACACCTTC.